A selection of T cell receptor beta chains follows, all from one sample in a study of blood T cell repertoires in COVID-19. Clones were sequenced by immunoSEQ multiplex PCR, and TCRdb holds only the in-frame ones, with some missing. The repertoire holds more than 55,000 clones, about nine tenths seen once, with around 1.3% in the top ten. The sample comprised peripheral blood. The receptors derive from a woman older than 75 with acute or convalescent COVID-19. Each CDR3 is given without its conserved first and last residue. Size values are once, few and many counts, or a class for expanded clones, and some rows have none.

clone_size	j_call	v_call	cdr3_length	cdr3_aa
NA	TRBJ2-3	TRBV7-6	13	ASSNPGTERDTQY
NA	TRBJ2-3	TRBV5-1	16	ASSPSPLAGGPTDTQY
NA	TRBJ1-2	TRBV10-3	10	AIASGVYGYT
NA	TRBJ1-2	TRBV5-1	13	ASNPGRGANYGYT
NA	TRBJ2-1	TRBV5-1	13	ASSLEIADYNEQF
once	TRBJ2-7	TRBV19	11	ASSTGQLYEQY
NA	TRBJ2-4	TRBV3-1/TRBV3-2	15	ASSGAGPICKENIQY
NA	TRBJ2-5	TRBV3-1/TRBV3-2	12	ASSQGDRGPAQY
NA	TRBJ2-1	TRBV10-1	15	ASKFGGGGAVYNEQF
NA	TRBJ2-3	TRBV11-3	12	ASSKQGRTDTQY
NA	TRBJ1-3	TRBV27	13	ASSLTGPPGNTIY
NA	TRBJ2-1	TRBV6-2/TRBV6-3	19	ASSYLTPTGYVVRGDNEQF
NA	TRBJ2-3	TRBV27	15	ASKARPGQRDTDTQY
NA	TRBJ2-2	TRBV4-1	13	ASSPWAENTGELF
few	TRBJ2-3	TRBV21-1	19	ASSAIHGTSGGDERTDTQY
NA	TRBJ1-5	TRBV27	11	ASSLGGFQPQH
NA	TRBJ1-2	TRBV5-1	9	ASSLDYGYT
NA	TRBJ2-1	TRBV10-3	12	AIGSGDIYNEQF
NA	TRBJ2-5	TRBV18	12	ASSPPAGGETQY
NA	TRBJ1-2	TRBV4-3	13	ASSQAAGQGYGYT
few	TRBJ2-7	TRBV30	15	AWNGGRSTGSMDEQY
NA	TRBJ2-1	TRBV7-8	13	ASSPTGQGQREQF
NA	TRBJ1-4	TRBV6-5	12	ASSYLQGNEKLF
NA	TRBJ1-1	TRBV11-3	11	ASSSGQGTEAF
few	TRBJ1-2	TRBV15	13	ATSRDQGSVYGYT
once	TRBJ2-7	TRBV20-1	14	SASTFGTGVPYEQY
NA	TRBJ1-1	TRBV5-1	12	ASSLTGGPTEAF
NA	TRBJ2-3	TRBV7-3	12	ASSLSHSSDTQY
NA	TRBJ1-2	TRBV14	11	ASSQEAYYGYT
NA	TRBJ2-3	TRBV3-1/TRBV3-2	13	ASSQAPVGADTQY
NA	TRBJ2-7	TRBV28	13	ASSATSRGSYEQY
NA	TRBJ1-1	TRBV2	13	ASSENGGFSTEAF
NA	TRBJ1-3	TRBV7-8	14	ASSTPPGSIGNTIY
few	TRBJ2-1	TRBV29-1	10	SVETPAGEQF
few	TRBJ1-3	TRBV19	12	ASSPTGSGNTIY
NA	TRBJ2-7	TRBV5-1	14	ASSLASREISYEQY
NA	TRBJ2-7	TRBV7-2	12	ASSPAGGLNEQY
NA	TRBJ1-1	TRBV19	11	ASTLGLNTEAF
NA	TRBJ1-1	TRBV27	12	ASRDRGRDTEAF
NA	TRBJ1-2	TRBV6-2/TRBV6-3	15	ASSHPPLGDRHYGYT
NA	TRBJ1-2	TRBV5-1	12	ASSFTGGEDGYT
NA	TRBJ1-3	TRBV2	14	ASSQTGTGAGNTIY
NA	TRBJ1-1	TRBV24-1	11	ATSGRTAEEAF
NA	TRBJ1-2	TRBV10-3	14	AISATDRVGIYGYT
NA	TRBJ1-2	TRBV9	11	ASSVGTINGYT
NA	TRBJ1-4	TRBV9	13	ASSPRTGQNEKLF
NA	TRBJ2-7	TRBV5-1	13	ASSSLAGSSYEQY
once	TRBJ1-1	TRBV5-1	11	ASSLTVDTEAF